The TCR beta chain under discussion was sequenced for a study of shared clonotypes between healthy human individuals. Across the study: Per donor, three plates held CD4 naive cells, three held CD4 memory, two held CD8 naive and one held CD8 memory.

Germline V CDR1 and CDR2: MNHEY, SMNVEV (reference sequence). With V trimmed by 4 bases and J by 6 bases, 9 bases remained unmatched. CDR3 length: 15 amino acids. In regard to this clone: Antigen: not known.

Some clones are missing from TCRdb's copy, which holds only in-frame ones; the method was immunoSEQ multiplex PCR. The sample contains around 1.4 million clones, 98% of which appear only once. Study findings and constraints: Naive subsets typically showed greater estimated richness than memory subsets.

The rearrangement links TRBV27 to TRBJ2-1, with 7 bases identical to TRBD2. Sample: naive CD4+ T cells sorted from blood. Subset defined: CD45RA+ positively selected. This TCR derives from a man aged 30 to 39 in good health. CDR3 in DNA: TGTGCCAGCAGTTCCCTGGCGGGAGCTATCAATGAGCAGTTCTTC. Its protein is CASSSLAGAINEQFF.